These T cell receptor beta chains were read from a single sample in a study of shared clonotypes between healthy human individuals. Profiling relied on immunoSEQ multiplex PCR, and the TCRdb table lists in-frame clones only, not all of them. The sample has approximately 2.3 million clones; 93% are singletons. The sample consisted of naive CD4+ T cells from PBMCs. Source of these receptors: a man in his late teens or twenties in good health. Some clones in this sample may be carry-over from other donors' samples. Both conserved end residues are part of each CDR3. The D gene is left open where the match is weak. Where a row states a size, it is once, few, many or the class of an expanded clone; other rows omit it.

j_call v_call clone_size d_call cdr3_aa cdr3_nt
TRBJ2-2 TRBV18 NA NA CASSPDSNTGELFF TGTGCCAGCTCACCGGACTCCAACACCGGGGAGCTGTTTTTT
TRBJ2-7 TRBV6-5 NA NA CASRTGQSFSYEQYF TGTGCCAGCAGAACCGGACAGAGCTTCTCCTACGAGCAGTACTTC
TRBJ2-5 TRBV14 NA NA CASSRGQETQYF TGTGCCAGCAGCCGAGGACAAGAGACCCAGTACTTC
TRBJ2-7 TRBV7-8 NA TRBD1 CASSHGGTGTYEQYF TGTGCCAGCAGCCACGGCGGGACAGGGACCTACGAGCAGTACTTC
TRBJ2-1 TRBV21-1 once NA CASKREGWYEQFF TGTGCCAGCAAGCGGGAGGGCTGGTATGAGCAGTTCTTC
TRBJ2-1 TRBV6-5 once NA CASHVRGRNEQFF TGTGCCAGCCATGTTCGGGGGCGCAATGAGCAGTTCTTC
TRBJ2-1 TRBV29-1 NA TRBD1 CSVGQRLVRYNEQFF TGCAGCGTGGGACAGCGGCTAGTTCGATACAATGAGCAGTTCTTC
TRBJ2-7 TRBV28 NA TRBD1 CASSSDRDSLRGQYF TGTGCCAGCAGTTCGGACCGGGACAGCCTACGAGGGCAGTACTTC
TRBJ2-2 TRBV19 NA TRBD1 CASSRDRAKTSTGELFF TGTGCCAGTAGTAGGGACAGGGCCAAAACCTCAACCGGGGAGCTGTTTTTT
TRBJ2-7 TRBV18 NA TRBD1 CASSFQGAPSEQYF TGTGCCAGCTCATTCCAGGGGGCGCCCTCCGAGCAGTACTTC
TRBJ2-2 TRBV4-2 NA TRBD2 CASSSEEAGANTGELFF TGTGCCAGCAGCTCTGAGGAAGCGGGAGCGAACACCGGGGAGCTGTTTTTT
TRBJ1-4 TRBV14 NA TRBD1 CASSQRPGQGLANEKLFF TGTGCCAGCAGCCAAAGGCCGGGACAGGGGTTGGCTAATGAAAAACTGTTTTTT
TRBJ2-1 TRBV4-2 once NA CASSQDHVVSQEFF TGTGCCAGCAGCCAAGATCACGTCGTAAGCCAGGAGTTCTTC
TRBJ1-5 TRBV6-6 NA NA CASSYLIYSNQPQHF TGTGCCAGCAGTTACCTAATTTATAGCAATCAGCCCCAGCATTTT
TRBJ1-2 TRBV7-2 NA NA CASSLMWTARPPNYGYTF TGTGCCAGCAGCTTAATGTGGACCGCTCGCCCTCCTAACTATGGCTACACCTTC
TRBJ2-6 TRBV28 once NA CASSSNQDGYPTGANVLTF TGTGCCAGCAGTTCCAACCAAGACGGGTACCCCACTGGGGCCAACGTCCTGACTTTC
TRBJ2-1 TRBV9 NA NA CASSPTSSLSSYNEQFF TGTGCCAGCAGCCCCACCTCGTCACTAAGCTCCTACAATGAGCAGTTCTTC
TRBJ2-5 TRBV28 NA TRBD1 CASKSGQGAQETQYF TGTGCCAGCAAATCGGGACAGGGGGCCCAAGAGACCCAGTACTTC